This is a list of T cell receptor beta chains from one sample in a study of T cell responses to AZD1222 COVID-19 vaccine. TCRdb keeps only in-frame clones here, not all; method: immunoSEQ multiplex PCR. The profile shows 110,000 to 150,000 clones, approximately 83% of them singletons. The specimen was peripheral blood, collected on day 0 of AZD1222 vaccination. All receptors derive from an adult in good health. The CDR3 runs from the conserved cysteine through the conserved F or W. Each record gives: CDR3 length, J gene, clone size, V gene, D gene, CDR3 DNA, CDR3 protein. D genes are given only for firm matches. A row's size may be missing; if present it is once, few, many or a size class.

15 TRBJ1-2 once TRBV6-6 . TGTGCCAGCAGTTACTCGGAGTTACAACTACAAGGCTACACCTTC CASSYSELQLQGYTF
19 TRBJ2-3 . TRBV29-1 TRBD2 TGCAGCGTCCGAAAGGGACTAGCGGTCGTAACTTCTAGCACAGATACGCAGTATTTT CSVRKGLAVVTSSTDTQYF
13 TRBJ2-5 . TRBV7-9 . TGTGCCAGCAGCTTGACAGGAGAAGAGACCCAGTACTTC CASSLTGEETQYF
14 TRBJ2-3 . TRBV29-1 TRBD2 TGCAGCGTTGAGCTAGCGGGCCCCACAGATACGCAGTATTTT CSVELAGPTDTQYF
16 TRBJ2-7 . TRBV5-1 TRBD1 TGCGCCAGCAGCTTGGGCTCCGGGACAGGGGTAGAAGAGCAGTACTTC CASSLGSGTGVEEQYF
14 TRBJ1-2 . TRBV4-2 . TGTGCCAGCAGCCAGGAACAGGGTACCTATGGCTACACCTTC CASSQEQGTYGYTF
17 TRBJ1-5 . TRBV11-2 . TGTGCCAGCAGCTTAGCGCCCCAGGGCCTTAGCAATCAGCCCCAGCATTTT CASSLAPQGLSNQPQHF
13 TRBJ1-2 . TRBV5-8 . TGTGCCAGCAGCTTGGAAGAAAGCGGTGGCTACACCTTC CASSLEESGGYTF
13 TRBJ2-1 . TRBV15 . TGTGCCACCAGCAGCGTCGTGCGGGGAGAGCAGTTCTTC CATSSVVRGEQFF
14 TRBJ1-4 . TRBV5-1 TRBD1 TGCGCCAGCGCAAGAACAGGGGTCGATGAAAAACTGTTTTTT CASARTGVDEKLFF
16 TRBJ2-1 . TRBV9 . TGTGCCAGCAGCCCGGGCGGCCTAATCGCCTACAATGAGCAGTTCTTC CASSPGGLIAYNEQFF
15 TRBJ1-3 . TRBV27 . TGTGCCAGCAGTTCGGACGGTTCCTCTGGAAACACCATATATTTT CASSSDGSSGNTIYF
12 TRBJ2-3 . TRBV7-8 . TGTGCCAGCAGCTCCGGTACAGATACGCAGTATTTT CASSSGTDTQYF
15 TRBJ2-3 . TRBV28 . TGTGCCAGCAGGCGTCGGGGATTGAGCACAGATACGCAGTATTTT CASRRRGLSTDTQYF
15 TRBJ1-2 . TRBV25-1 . TGTGCCAGCAGTGACCCAACACGGGGGAACCGTGGCTACACCTTC CASSDPTRGNRGYTF
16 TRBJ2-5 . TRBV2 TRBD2 TGTGCCAGCAGAGGCTACAGCGGGGGGGCTTGGGAGACCCAGTACTTC CASRGYSGGAWETQYF
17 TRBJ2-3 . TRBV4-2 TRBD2 TGTGCCAGCAGCCCGCGCGGGGATAGCGGGACCACAGATACGCAGTATTTT CASSPRGDSGTTDTQYF